This T cell receptor beta chain came from a study of cytomegalovirus exposure and HLA in healthy donors. Findings and limits, study-wide: Researchers catalogued under 200 TCR beta chains as cytomegalovirus-associated. Donors belonging to an Asian-associated ancestry cluster reportedly showed fewer N-insertions in productive TCRs than the roughly 700-donor mean, according to what a later analysis found. An analysis done earlier found most TCR beta V segments productive about 87% or about 30% of the time.

Germline lookup yields CDR1 SGHAT and CDR2 FQNNGV. The ends lost 4 bases at V and 6 bases at J; junction bases unmatched: 9. This CDR3 has 15 amino acids. Worth noting for this clone: Its antigen is unknown.

With 60 Vbeta and 13 Jbeta primers, the PCR was carried out. Per the original data handling: Later reanalysis found approximately 76 million unique TCR beta chains, 10 million to 12 million of them shared. This table comes from immunoSEQ multiplex PCR, and its TCRdb copy is limited to in-frame clones, with some not included. That table furnishes V, J and clone size, whereas the DNA furnished D and trimming. Seen here are around 120,000 clones, around 74% observed once, and the top ten hold around 28%. This sequence was found in a man in his sixties in good health and CMV-seropositive. The sample taken for sequencing was PBMCs. The chain has TRBV11-2 and TRBJ1-2; TRBD1 matches 9 bases. This chain's CDR3 is CASSYDRGTWDGYTF. The CDR3 DNA follows: TGTGCCAGCAGCTATGACAGGGGGACCTGGGATGGCTACACCTTC.